This TCR beta chain was retrieved from a study of blood T cell repertoires in COVID-19. Study context: The study drew acute and convalescent COVID-19 samples from the United States, Italy and Spain.

The CDR3 loop spans 15 amino acids. Germline values: CDR1 MNHEY, CDR2 SVGAGI. The junction had 8 bases not matched to a gene; V was cut back by 5 bases and J by 3 bases. In the original workflow: For nucleated cells, counts were estimated from reference gene primer amplification. Produced via immunoSEQ multiplex PCR; TCRdb's table is partial and in-frame only. The DNA was the basis for D and trimming; V, J and clone size are from that table. The sample records some 200,000 clones, around 88% being singletons. The chain joins TRBV6-5 to TRBJ2-7; 9 bases line up with TRBD1. This sequence was found in a man between 18 and 29 years old with active or convalescent COVID-19. The sample consisted of peripheral blood. The CDR3 nucleotides read TGTGCCAGCAGTCCATCCGGGACAGGGTTCTACGAGCAGTACTTC. Its translation: CASSPSGTGFYEQYF.